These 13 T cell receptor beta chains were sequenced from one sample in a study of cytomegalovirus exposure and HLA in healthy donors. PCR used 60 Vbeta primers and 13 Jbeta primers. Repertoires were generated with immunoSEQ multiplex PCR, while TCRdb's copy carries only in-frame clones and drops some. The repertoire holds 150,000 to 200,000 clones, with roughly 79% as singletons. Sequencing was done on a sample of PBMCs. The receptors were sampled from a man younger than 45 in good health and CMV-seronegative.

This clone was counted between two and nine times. CDR3 loop: CASGLNTNTGELFF. Written as DNA, the CDR3 is TGTGCTAGTGGTTTGAACACGAACACCGGGGAGCTGTTTTTT. V is TRBV12-5 and J is TRBJ2-2; no clear D gene. The CDR3 length is 14 residues. Germline V CDR1 and CDR2: LGHNT, FRNRAP. The V end lost 2 bases, the J end lost 0 bases, and 4 bases lay between the germline ends.

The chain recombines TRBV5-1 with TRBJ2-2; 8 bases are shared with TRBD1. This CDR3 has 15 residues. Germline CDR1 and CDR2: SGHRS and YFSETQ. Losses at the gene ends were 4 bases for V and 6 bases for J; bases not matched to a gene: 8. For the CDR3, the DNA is TGCGCCAGCAGCCTGGACAGGGCGTCGCCCGGGGAGCTGTTTTTT. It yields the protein CASSLDRASPGELFF.

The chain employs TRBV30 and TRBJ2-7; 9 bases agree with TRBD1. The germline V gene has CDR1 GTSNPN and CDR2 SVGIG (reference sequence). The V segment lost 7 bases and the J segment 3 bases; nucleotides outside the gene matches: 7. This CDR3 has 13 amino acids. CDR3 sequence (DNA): TGTGCCTCCATTCCGGGACAGGGCTACGAGCAGTACTTC. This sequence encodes CASIPGQGYEQYF.

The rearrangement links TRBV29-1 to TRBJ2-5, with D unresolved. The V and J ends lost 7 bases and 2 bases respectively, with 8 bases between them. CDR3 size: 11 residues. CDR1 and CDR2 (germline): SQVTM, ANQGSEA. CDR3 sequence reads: CSGAGQETQYF. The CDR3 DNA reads TGCAGCGGAGCAGGACAAGAGACCCAGTACTTC.

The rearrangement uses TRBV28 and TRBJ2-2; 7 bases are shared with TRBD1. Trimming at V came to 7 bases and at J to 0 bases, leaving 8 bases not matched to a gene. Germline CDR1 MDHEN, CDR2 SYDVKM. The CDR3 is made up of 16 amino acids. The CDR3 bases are TGTGCCAGCACTCTGAGGGGACAGCCGAACACCGGGGAGCTGTTTTTT. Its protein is CASTLRGQPNTGELFF.

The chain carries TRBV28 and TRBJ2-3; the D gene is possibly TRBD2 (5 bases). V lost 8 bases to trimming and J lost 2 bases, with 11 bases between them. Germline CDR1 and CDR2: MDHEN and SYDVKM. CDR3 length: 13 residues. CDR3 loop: CASRGDFTDTQYF. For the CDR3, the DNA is TGTGCCAGCCGGGGAGATTTCACAGATACGCAGTATTTT. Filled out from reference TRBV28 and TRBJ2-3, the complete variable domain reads DVKVTQSSRYLVKRTGEKVFLECVQDMDHENMFWYRQDPGLGLRLIYFSYDVKMKEKGDIPEGYSVSREKKERFSLILESASTNQTSMYLCASRGDFTDTQYFGPGTRLTVL.

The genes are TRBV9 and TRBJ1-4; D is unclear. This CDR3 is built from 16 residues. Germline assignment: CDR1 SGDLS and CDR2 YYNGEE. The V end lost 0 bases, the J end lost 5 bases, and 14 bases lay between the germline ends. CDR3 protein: CASSVAGSGANEKLFF. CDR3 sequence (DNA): TGTGCCAGCAGCGTAGCTGGGAGTGGAGCAAATGAAAAACTGTTTTTT.

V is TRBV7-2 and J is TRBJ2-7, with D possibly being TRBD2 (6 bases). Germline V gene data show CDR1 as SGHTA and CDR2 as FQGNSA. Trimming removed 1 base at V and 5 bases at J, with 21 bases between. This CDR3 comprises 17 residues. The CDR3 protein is CASSLGNRLVMGNEQYF. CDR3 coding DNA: TGTGCCAGCAGCTTAGGAAACAGACTAGTTATGGGGAACGAGCAGTACTTC. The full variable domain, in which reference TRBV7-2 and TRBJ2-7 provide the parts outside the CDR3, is GAGVSQSPSNKVTEKGKDVELRCDPISGHTALYWYRQSLGQGLEFLIYFQGNSAPDKSGLPSDRFSAERTGGSVSTLTIQRTQQEDSAVYLCASSLGNRLVMGNEQYFGPGTRLTVT.

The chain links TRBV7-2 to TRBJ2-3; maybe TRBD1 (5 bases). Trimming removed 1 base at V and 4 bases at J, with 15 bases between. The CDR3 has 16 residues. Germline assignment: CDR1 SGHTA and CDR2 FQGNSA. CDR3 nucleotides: TGTGCCAGCAGCTTAGATTGGGGCCGACTGGCAGATACGCAGTATTTT. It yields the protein CASSLDWGRLADTQYF.

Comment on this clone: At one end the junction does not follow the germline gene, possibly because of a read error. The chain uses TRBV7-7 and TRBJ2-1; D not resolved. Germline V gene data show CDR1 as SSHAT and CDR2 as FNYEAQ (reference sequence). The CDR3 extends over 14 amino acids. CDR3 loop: CASSPRDSYNEQFF. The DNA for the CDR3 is TGTGCTAGCAGTCCCCGCGACTCCTACAATGAGCAGTTCTTC.

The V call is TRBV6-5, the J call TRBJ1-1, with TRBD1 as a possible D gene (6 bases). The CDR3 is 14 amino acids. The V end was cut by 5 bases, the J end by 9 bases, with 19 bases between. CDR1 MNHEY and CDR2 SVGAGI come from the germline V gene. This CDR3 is CASSLTRTQGKAFF. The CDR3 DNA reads TGTGCCAGCAGTCTTACTCGGACGCAGGGGAAAGCTTTCTTT.

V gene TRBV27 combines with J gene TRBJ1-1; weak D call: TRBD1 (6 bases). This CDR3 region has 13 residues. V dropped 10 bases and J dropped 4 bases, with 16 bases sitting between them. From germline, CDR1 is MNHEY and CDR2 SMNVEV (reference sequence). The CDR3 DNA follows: TGTGCCACCCGACCGAGACAGGTCACTGAAGCTTTCTTT. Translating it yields CATRPRQVTEAFF.

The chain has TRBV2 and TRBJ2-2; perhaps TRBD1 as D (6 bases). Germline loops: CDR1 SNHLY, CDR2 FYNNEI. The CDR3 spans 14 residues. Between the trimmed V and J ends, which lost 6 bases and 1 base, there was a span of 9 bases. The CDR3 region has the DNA TGTGCCAGCAGGACACAGGGGAACACCGGGGAGCTGTTTTTT. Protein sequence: CASRTQGNTGELFF.